The source of this T cell receptor beta chain is a study of identifying expanded T cells in peripheral blood. Study results and caveats: Roughly 1.2 clones differed between technical replicates, versus about 15 and 19 over time.

Healthy donors had no documented immune events, such as infections, while sampled. Assay: immunoSEQ multiplex PCR; the TCRdb copy retains only in-frame clones and omits some. Here the sample spans more than 75,000 clones, 88% being singletons. From germline, CDR1 is SGHVS and CDR2 FNYEAQ. CDR3 length equals 14 residues. Trimming took 8 bases from V and 4 from J; bases not matched to a gene: 8. A note on this clone: Its antigen remains unknown.

Sequencing used blood. J is TRBJ2-3 and V is TRBV7-6; 8 nucleotides agree with TRBD2. The origin of this receptor is a person between 18 and 75 years old in good health. This CDR3 is CASVLAGGADTQYF. As DNA, the CDR3 is TGTGCCAGCGTTCTCGCGGGGGGTGCAGATACGCAGTATTTT.